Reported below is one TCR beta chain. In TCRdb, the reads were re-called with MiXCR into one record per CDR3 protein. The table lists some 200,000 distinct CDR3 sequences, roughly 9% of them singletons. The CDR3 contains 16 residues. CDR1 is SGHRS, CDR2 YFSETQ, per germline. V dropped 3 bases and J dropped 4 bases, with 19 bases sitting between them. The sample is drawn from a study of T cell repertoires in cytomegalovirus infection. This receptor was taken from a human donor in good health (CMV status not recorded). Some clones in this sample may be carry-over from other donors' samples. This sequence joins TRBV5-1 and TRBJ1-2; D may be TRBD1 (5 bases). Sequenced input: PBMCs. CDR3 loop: CASSSDATSGPYGYTF. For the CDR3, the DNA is TGCGCCAGCAGCTCAGACGCCACCTCGGGACCCTATGGCTACACCTTC.